This T cell receptor beta chain stems from a study of response to subunit inactivated influenza vaccine. Study-level results: Authors suggested each seasonal flu vaccination may recruit only limited numbers of new T cells.

This CDR3 is 13 amino acids long. CDR1 is LNHDA, CDR2 SQIVND, per germline (reference sequence). V was pared by 6 bases and J by 6 bases, with 4 bases of the junction left unmatched. TCRdb processed the RT-PCR reads anew with MiXCR; each CDR3 protein has one entry. The repertoire holds about 500,000 distinct CDR3 sequences, with 15% to 20% as singletons. This clonotype turned up a few times. Its target is not known. This clonotype was sampled from a man in his fifties or sixties who received an inactivated influenza vaccine. The source material was CD4+ T cells sorted from PBMCs, sampled less than 30 months after vaccination. J is TRBJ2-2 and V is TRBV19, with 7 bases lining up with TRBD1. The CDR3 loop is CASRTDRAGELFF. Written as DNA, the CDR3 is TGTGCCAGTAGAACCGACAGGGCCGGGGAGCTGTTTTTT.